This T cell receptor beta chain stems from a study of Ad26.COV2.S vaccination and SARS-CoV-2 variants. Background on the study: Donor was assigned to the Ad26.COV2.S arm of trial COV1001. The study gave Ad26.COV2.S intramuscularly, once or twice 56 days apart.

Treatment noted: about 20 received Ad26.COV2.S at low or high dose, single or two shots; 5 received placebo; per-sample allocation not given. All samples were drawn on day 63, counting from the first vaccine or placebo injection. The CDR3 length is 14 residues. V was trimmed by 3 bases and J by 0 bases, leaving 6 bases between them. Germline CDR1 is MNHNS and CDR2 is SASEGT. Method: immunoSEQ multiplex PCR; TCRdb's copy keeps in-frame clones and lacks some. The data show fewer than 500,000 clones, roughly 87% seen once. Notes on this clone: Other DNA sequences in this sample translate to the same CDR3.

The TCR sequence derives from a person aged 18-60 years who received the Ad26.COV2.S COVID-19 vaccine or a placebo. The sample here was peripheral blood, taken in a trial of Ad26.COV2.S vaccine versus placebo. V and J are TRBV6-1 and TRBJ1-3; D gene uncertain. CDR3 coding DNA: TGTGCCAGCAGTGACGGCAGCTCTGGAAACACCATATATTTT. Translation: CASSDGSSGNTIYF.